What follows is one T cell receptor beta chain and its context. Per the original methods: Amplification of reference gene primers was used by the study to estimate nucleated cell counts. The repertoire was sequenced with immunoSEQ multiplex PCR; TCRdb's copy has only in-frame clones and lacks some. The V and J calls and the clone size are those of that table, but D and trimming were determined from the DNA. The sample lists 50,000 to 70,000 clones, 70% to 90% occurring once. This record comes from a study of blood T cell repertoires in COVID-19. Overall study context: Sites in the United States, Italy and Spain provided acute and convalescent COVID-19 samples. From T cells, B-cell-depleted T cells, or PBMCs came the material, which was cDNA or gDNA.

Per germline, CDR1 KGHSH and CDR2 LQKENI. Trimming pared 0 bases from V and 3 bases from J, leaving 12 bases between. The CDR3 has 16 amino acids. The clonotype originates from a man aged 60 to 75 with active or convalescent COVID-19. Sequenced sample: peripheral blood. This rearrangement joins TRBV18 to TRBJ2-1; D is ambiguous. The CDR3 region has the DNA TGTGCCAGCTCACCACCTAATGACTTCTTCTACAATGAGCAGTTCTTC. It codes for CASSPPNDFFYNEQFF.